Reported below is one T cell receptor beta chain. Method: immunoSEQ multiplex PCR; TCRdb's copy keeps in-frame clones and lacks some. The table records roughly 160,000 clones, roughly 90% of them present only once. Seattle cases were enrolled at active infection and followed longitudinally. After removal of 4 bases from V and 0 bases from J, the junction contained 5 bases not matched to a gene. CDR3 length: 16 amino acids. From germline, CDR1 is KGHDR and CDR2 SFDVKD. These data are taken from a study of blood T cell repertoires in COVID-19. The sample comprised peripheral blood. The chain has TRBV24-1 and TRBJ2-7; 10 nucleotides align to TRBD2. The origin of this receptor is a man aged 18 to 35 with COVID-19, enrolled during active disease. For the CDR3, the DNA is TGTGCCACCAGTGACCCTACTAGCGGGATCTCCTACGAGCAGTACTTC. It translates to CATSDPTSGISYEQYF.